The 29 T cell receptor beta chains presented below share a single source sample, sequenced in a study of blood T cells in healthy people across ages. Sample-barcoded 5' priming and a J-beta primer mix drove a second PCR of roughly 6 to 12 cycles. TCRdb recomputed calls from the 5' RACE reads with MiXCR, one row per CDR3 protein. The repertoire consists of approximately 810,000 distinct CDR3 sequences, with more than 25% occurring once and the leading ten covering around a sixth. What was sequenced was blood. The receptor set was obtained from a woman older than 75 in good health.

At least ten counts were recorded for this clonotype. The chain joins TRBV6-5 to TRBJ2-4; D possibly corresponds to TRBD2 (6 bases). The V gene's germline CDR1 is MNHEY and CDR2 SVGAGI. This CDR3 contains 15 residues. V shed 8 bases and J shed 1 base, with 15 bases lying between them. The CDR3 coding sequence is TGTGCCAGCCGGCGGGATGGGGCGGCCAAAAACATTCAGTACTTC. Translation: CASRRDGAAKNIQYF.

About this clonotype: The junction shows a germline mismatch at one end, possibly a read error. This rearrangement joins TRBV18 to TRBJ2-3; D is perhaps TRBD1 (5 bases). The germline V gene encodes CDR1 KGHSH and CDR2 LQKENI. This CDR3 is 16 amino acids long. In nucleotides, the CDR3 is TGTGCCAGCTCACCGTCTTCGCCAGGGCTCACAGATATGCAGTATTTT. Residues: CASSPSSPGLTDMQYF.

This clonotype was detected a few times. The chain carries TRBV2 and TRBJ2-1; possible D gene TRBD2, 6 bases. Germline assignment: CDR1 SNHLY and CDR2 FYNNEI. Trimming took off 6 bases at V and 6 bases at J, with 12 bases between the two ends. The CDR3 has 13 amino acids. The CDR3 nucleotides read TGTGCCAGCAGGCGGGACGTAGGCAATGAGCAGTTCTTC. Translation gives CASRRDVGNEQFF.

This clonotype has at least ten counts. V is TRBV25-1 and J is TRBJ1-1; D call uncertain. From germline, CDR1 is MGHDK and CDR2 SYGVNS. This CDR3 has 13 amino acids. V was shortened by 4 bases and J by 1 base, with 7 bases between the two germline ends. CDR3 nucleotides: TGTGCCAGCAGTGCGCCCGGGAACACTGAAGCTTTCTTT. This sequence encodes CASSAPGNTEAFF.

This clonotype was seen ten or more times. The chain is built from TRBV5-1 and TRBJ1-2; TRBD1 matches at 7 bases. V trimming: 0 bases; J trimming: 8 bases; junction bases outside the gene matches: 16. The CDR3 has 17 amino acids. Germline CDR1 reads SGHRS; CDR2 reads YFSETQ. The CDR3 protein is CASSLESLYTGALGYTF. CDR3 sequence (DNA): TGCGCCAGCAGCTTGGAGTCTTTGTATACAGGGGCTTTGGGCTACACCTTC.

Worth noting for this clonotype: Possible read error: a much larger clone is one base away. The chain couples TRBV6-5 to TRBJ2-7; 8 bases agree with TRBD1. Germline V lookup: CDR1 MNHEY, CDR2 SVGAGI. CDR3 length: 12 amino acids. V was pared by 6 bases and J by 9 bases, with 7 bases of the junction left unmatched. CDR3 DNA: TGTGCCAGCAGCCCGGACAGGGCTACGCAGTACTTC. Its protein is CASSPDRATQYF.

Concerning this clonotype itself: The junction departs from germline at one end; a sequencing error may be responsible. This chain connects TRBV18 to TRBJ2-5, with 11 bases aligning to TRBD1. The V gene's germline CDR1 is KGHSH and CDR2 LQKENI. The CDR3 covers 15 residues. This chain's CDR3 is CTSSPGQGVEETQYF. DNA for the CDR3: TGTACCAGCTCGCCGGGACAGGGGGTTGAGGAGACCCAGTACTTC.

J is TRBJ1-2 and V is TRBV18, with no clear D. V was trimmed by 3 bases and J by 6 bases, leaving 14 bases between them. Germline CDR1 is KGHSH and CDR2 is LQKENI. The CDR3 consists of 14 residues. CDR3 DNA sequence: TGTGCCAGCTCACCTGCGGACGGGAACCATGGCTACACCTTC. Amino acids: CASSPADGNHGYTF.

There are many counts of this clonotype. The chain joins TRBV20-1 to TRBJ2-7, with D unresolved. CDR3 length equals 10 residues. Trimming left V 8 bases short and J 3 bases short, with 8 bases between. Germline CDR1 is DFQATT and CDR2 is SNEGSKA (reference sequence). CDR3 sequence reads: CSLGDYEQYF. The DNA of the CDR3 is TGCAGTTTAGGAGACTACGAGCAGTACTTC.

This chain joins TRBV29-1 and TRBJ1-1; the D is unclear. V lost 7 bases and J lost 1, with 4 bases in between. The CDR3 is 10 residues long. Germline V gene sequence: CDR1 SQVTM, CDR2 ANQGSEA. In DNA, the CDR3 is TGCAGCGCGCAGAACACTGAAGCTTTCTTT. Amino acid sequence: CSAQNTEAFF.

This clonotype was counted ten times or more. This rearrangement joins TRBV10-3 to TRBJ2-7; perhaps TRBD1 as D (5 bases). CDR3 length: 15 residues. Germline V gene lookup returns CDR1 ENHRY and CDR2 SYGVKD. Trimming shortened V by 3 bases and J by 0 bases, and 12 bases separated the two germline ends. The CDR3, as DNA: TGTGCCATCAGTGACAGGGAACGGAGCTCCTACGAGCAGTACTTC. Its protein is CAISDRERSSYEQYF.

The chain uses TRBV14 and TRBJ1-4, with TRBD1 as a possible D gene (5 bases). V lost 0 bases to trimming and J lost 8 bases, with 16 bases between them. CDR1 and CDR2 from the germline V gene are SGHDN and FVKESK. The CDR3 is 16 amino acids. This CDR3 reads CASSQDRRGIREKLFF. The CDR3 DNA follows: TGTGCCAGCAGCCAAGATCGGAGGGGAATCCGGGAAAAACTGTTTTTT. Together with reference TRBV14 and TRBJ1-4, the CDR3 gives the full variable domain: EAGVTQFPSHSVIEKGQTVTLRCDPISGHDNLYWYRRVMGKEIKFLLHFVKESKQDESGMPNNRFLAERTGGTYSTLKVQPAELEDSGVYFCASSQDRRGIREKLFFGSGTQLSVL.

This clonotype has a count of ten or more. V gene TRBV18 combines with J gene TRBJ2-5, with D possibly being TRBD1 or TRBD2 (6 bases each). The V end lost 3 bases, the J end lost 4 bases, and 12 bases lay between the germline ends. This CDR3 comprises 14 residues. Germline V gene data show CDR1 as KGHSH and CDR2 as LQKENI. This chain's CDR3 is CASSPAGHGETQYF. The CDR3 bases are TGTGCCAGCTCACCCGCGGGACACGGAGAGACCCAGTACTTC.

Note on this clonotype: A read error is possible here, since a much larger clone lies one base away. The chain joins TRBV7-2 to TRBJ2-1; 9 nucleotides agree with TRBD2. Germline V gene lookup returns CDR1 SGHTA and CDR2 FQGNSA. CDR3 size: 18 residues. The CDR3 bases are TGTGCCAGCAGCTTAGTGATTGTTGCGGGGGGGCCAGACAATGAGCAGGTCTTC. The encoded protein is CASSLVIVAGGPDNEQVF.

The rearrangement links TRBV5-1 to TRBJ1-1; D remains unclear. The CDR3 extends over 14 amino acids. Trimming cost V 3 bases and J 2 bases, with 11 bases left between them. Germline lookup yields CDR1 SGHRS and CDR2 YFSETQ. This chain's CDR3 is CASSSLSENTEAFF. The CDR3 coding sequence is TGCGCCAGCAGCTCCCTTTCCGAAAACACTGAAGCTTTCTTT.

To note about this clonotype: A much larger clonotype is one base distant, so this may be a read error. The chain employs TRBV6-2 or TRBV6-3 and TRBJ2-5; D could derive from TRBD1 or TRBD2 (7 bases each). The V end lost 6 bases, the J end lost 4 bases, and 18 bases lay between the germline ends. Germline assignment: CDR1 MNHEY and CDR2 SVGEGT. This CDR3 has 15 amino acids. For the CDR3, the DNA is TGTGCCAGCAGCCAGGGGGGGGCAAGTGGAGAGACCCAGTACTTC. Its protein is CASSQGGASGETQYF.

A remark on this clonotype: The missing conserved phenylalanine or tryptophan at the end of this CDR3 makes a read error likely. The chain couples TRBV5-5 to TRBJ1-2; D unclear. The CDR3 is made up of 14 amino acids. Trimming left V 0 bases short and J 1 base short, with 7 bases between. Germline CDR1 reads SGHKS; CDR2 reads YYEKEE (reference sequence). The CDR3 loop is CASSLADGNYGYTL. The CDR3, as DNA: TGTGCCAGCAGCTTGGCCGACGGTAACTATGGCTACACCCTC.

This clonotype was counted many times. The chain joins TRBV12-3 or TRBV12-4 to TRBJ2-1; TRBD1 matches 8 bases. J gave up 7 bases and V 5 bases, and 16 bases lay outside the gene matches. There are 17 residues in the CDR3. DNA of the CDR3: TGTGCCAGCAGTCCAAGGACAGGGAGCCGCGAAGGTAATGAGCAGTTCTTC. This translates into CASSPRTGSREGNEQFF.

This rearrangement joins TRBV6-6 to TRBJ2-5; TRBD1 might be the D (6 bases). The J call may be wrong; the DNA end is better matched by TRBJ2-7. The germline V gene has CDR1 MNHNY and CDR2 SVGAGI (reference sequence). This CDR3 region has 12 residues. CDR3 in amino acids: CASSSRGSEQYF. CDR3 sequence (DNA): TGTGCCAGCAGTTCCAGGGGCTCCGAGCAGTACTTC.

The CDR3 DNA is TGTGCCAGCAGTTTATCGAGACCTAATCGGTCTTTCTTT. Amino acid sequence: CASSLSRPNRSFF. The chain joins TRBV28 to TRBJ1-1; D remains ambiguous. The ends were cut back, 1 base at V and 12 bases at J, with 15 bases in the middle. From germline, CDR1 is MDHEN and CDR2 SYDVKM. The CDR3 is 13 residues long.

This clonotype was recorded many times. The CDR3 reads CASSHRGASYNEQFF. CDR3 in DNA: TGTGCCAGCAGTCACCGGGGGGCCTCCTACAATGAGCAGTTCTTC. The chain recombines TRBV6-2 or TRBV6-3 with TRBJ2-1; the D gene is possibly TRBD2 (7 bases). Germline CDR1 reads MNHEY; CDR2 reads SVGEGT. The CDR3 is made up of 15 amino acids. Trimming pared 5 bases from V and 0 bases from J, leaving 11 bases between.

This clonotype showed up many times. The rearrangement uses TRBV3-1 and TRBJ2-7, with TRBD2 matching 7 bases. Trimming took 1 base from V and 7 from J; bases not matched to a gene: 4. The CDR3 length is 13 residues. Germline-derived CDR1 and CDR2 are LGHDT and YNNKEL (reference sequence). CDR3 sequence reads: CASSQGGGGEQYF. Here the CDR3 DNA reads TGTGCCAGCAGCCAAGGCGGGGGAGGGGAGCAGTACTTC.

This clonotype was detected ten times or more. The chain carries TRBV6-6 and TRBJ2-4; 9 positions agree with TRBD1. The CDR3 loop spans 13 amino acids. Germline CDR1 is MNHNY and CDR2 is SVGAGI (reference sequence). The trim removed 8 bases at V and 8 bases at J, leaving 7 bases unmatched. The CDR3 loop reads CASLGQGLDIQYF. The CDR3 coding sequence is TGTGCCAGCTTGGGACAGGGTCTAGACATTCAGTACTTC.

The V gene is TRBV12-3 or TRBV12-4, the J gene TRBJ2-3; tentative D call: TRBD1 (5 bases). This CDR3 has 15 residues. V was pared by 4 bases and J by 15 bases, with 26 bases between. CDR3 nucleotides: TGTGCCAGCAGTTCGACGACAGACAAAACAGATACGGAATATTTT. Translating it yields CASSSTTDKTDTEYF.

This clonotype has only a few counts. This may be a read error, as it is one base from a much larger clone. The chain recombines TRBV5-1 with TRBJ2-3; 13 bases match TRBD2. The germline gives CDR1 SGHRS, CDR2 YFSETQ. The junction had 10 bases not matched to a gene; V was cut back by 2 bases and J by 4 bases. The length of the CDR3 is 18 residues. In nucleotides, the CDR3 is TGCGCCAGCAGCTTCCCGGGACTAGCGGGAACTAGCGCAGATACGCAGTATTTT. It is translated as CASSFPGLAGTSADTQYF.

This clonotype has ten or more counts. The chain links TRBV20-1 to TRBJ2-3; TRBD2 agrees at 9 bases. The CDR3 has 15 amino acids. Germline trimming cut 0 bases from V and 7 bases from J; bases unmatched to any gene: 8. Germline-derived CDR1 and CDR2 are DFQATT and SNEGSKA (reference sequence). The CDR3 here is CSARDASGADYTQYF. The CDR3 DNA reads TGCAGTGCTAGAGACGCTAGCGGGGCTGATTATACGCAGTATTTT.

V usage is TRBV7-2 and J usage is TRBJ1-3; 9 nucleotides agree with TRBD1. V dropped 6 bases and J dropped 2; count of bases not matched to a gene: 5. CDR1 is SGHTA and CDR2 is FQGNSA in the germline V gene. The CDR3 runs to 15 residues. Here the CDR3 DNA reads TGTGCCAGCAGAGAACAGGGGGCGGCTGGAAACACCATATATTTT. It codes for CASREQGAAGNTIYF.

This clonotype was picked up many times. The chain joins TRBV27 to TRBJ2-7, with D hard to call. CDR1 is MNHEY and CDR2 is SMNVEV in the germline V gene (reference sequence). There are 14 residues in the CDR3. V was clipped by 2 bases and J by 3 bases, with 11 bases between them. The CDR3 spells CASSLVGSRYEQYF. CDR3 in DNA: TGTGCCAGCAGTTTAGTTGGGTCCCGCTACGAGCAGTACTTC.

This clonotype was seen many times. One end of the junction does not line up with germline, which may come from a read error. The chain combines TRBV6-2 or TRBV6-3 with TRBJ2-5; D remains unclear. CDR1 and CDR2 (germline): MNHEY, SVGEGT. The CDR3 is 11 residues long. The CDR3 region has the DNA TGCGCCAGCAGCGACCAAGAGACCCAGTACTTC. It is translated as CASSDQETQYF.